A single sample gave rise to the 29 T cell receptor beta chains below, sequenced in a study of blood T cell repertoires in COVID-19. Method: immunoSEQ multiplex PCR; TCRdb's copy keeps in-frame clones and lacks some. The table lists tens of thousands of clones, 70% to 90% of them singletons, with 3.5% to 5% in the top ten. Sequenced sample: peripheral blood. Receptor source: a human donor in a cohort sampled during active COVID-19.

V and J are TRBV6-5 and TRBJ2-1; TRBD1 matches at 12 bases. Trimming took 2 bases from V and 9 from J; bases not matched to a gene: 5. This CDR3 has 15 amino acids. Germline CDR1 is MNHEY and CDR2 is SVGAGI. CDR3 protein: CASSYAGTGGTEQFF. The CDR3, as DNA: TGTGCCAGCAGTTACGCCGGGACAGGGGGCACTGAGCAGTTCTTC.

This rearrangement joins TRBV6-2 or TRBV6-3 to TRBJ2-3; possible D gene TRBD2, 5 bases. Germline CDR1 and CDR2: MNHEY and SVGEGT. The germline V and J ends were trimmed by 3 bases and 2 bases, with 9 bases remaining between them. CDR3 length equals 14 residues. Here the CDR3 DNA reads TGTGCCAGCAGTTATAGCGCCCTCACAGATACGCAGTATTTT. As protein: CASSYSALTDTQYF.

The chain couples TRBV6-5 to TRBJ2-5; 13 nucleotides match TRBD2. CDR1 and CDR2 (germline): MNHEY, SVGAGI. This CDR3 has 16 amino acids. Trimming took 4 bases from V and 6 from J; bases not matched to a gene: 8. The DNA of the CDR3 is TGTGCCAGCAGTTCCACTAGCGGGGGGGCTATAAAGACCCAGTACTTC. Translating gives CASSSTSGGAIKTQYF.

V is TRBV18 and J is TRBJ2-1, with TRBD2 identical over 14 bases. V dropped 2 bases and J dropped 6; count of bases not matched to a gene: 9. Germline CDR1 KGHSH, CDR2 LQKENI. The length of the CDR3 is 18 residues. The CDR3 DNA is TGTGCCAGCTCACCAATCCTGACTAGCGGGAGGGCCTTCAATGAGCAGTTCTTC. Translation: CASSPILTSGRAFNEQFF.

This chain links TRBV15 with TRBJ2-2; the match to TRBD2 covers 7 bases. V shed 6 bases and J 3 bases; nucleotides not matched to a gene: 13. The length of the CDR3 is 17 residues. Looked up from germline, CDR1 is LNHNV and CDR2 is YYDKDF (reference sequence). CDR3 loop: CATRLPLASGDTGELFF. CDR3 in DNA: TGTGCCACCAGGCTCCCCCTGGCTAGCGGCGACACCGGGGAGCTGTTTTTT. The full variable domain, completed using reference TRBV15 and TRBJ2-2, is DAMVIQNPRYQVTQFGKPVTLSCSQTLNHNVMYWYQQKSSQAPKLLFHYYDKDFNNEADTPDNFQSRRPNTSFCFLDIRSPGLGDTAMYLCATRLPLASGDTGELFFGEGSRLTVL.

The chain links TRBV7-6 to TRBJ2-6, with D possibly TRBD1 on 5 matching bases. CDR1 SGHVS and CDR2 FNYEAQ come from the germline V gene. This CDR3 spans 15 amino acids. Trimming left V 3 bases short and J 4 bases short, with 10 bases between. The CDR3: CASSFGREGANVLTF. In nucleotides, the CDR3 is TGTGCCAGCAGCTTCGGCAGGGAAGGGGCCAACGTCCTGACTTTC.

The chain couples TRBV7-9 to TRBJ1-4, with a tentative D call TRBD1 (6 bases). V was shortened by 0 bases and J by 10 bases, with 9 bases between the two germline ends. The CDR3 has 13 amino acids. Germline loops: CDR1 SEHNR, CDR2 FQNEAQ (reference sequence). The CDR3 sequence is CASSLASRGKLFF. The CDR3 nucleotides are TGTGCCAGCAGCTTAGCGAGCAGGGGAAAACTGTTTTTT.

The chain carries TRBV5-4 and TRBJ2-7, with 8 bases lining up with TRBD1. Trimming took 3 bases from V and 2 from J; bases not matched to a gene: 7. CDR3 length: 15 amino acids. Germline V gene lookup returns CDR1 SGHNT and CDR2 YYREEE (reference sequence). CDR3 nucleotides: TGTGCCAGCAGCTCAGGGGGCATGAACACCTACGAGCAGTACTTC. Protein: CASSSGGMNTYEQYF.

The chain couples TRBV28 to TRBJ2-3; D not certain. Germline lookup yields CDR1 MDHEN and CDR2 SYDVKM. V lost 3 bases and J lost 0, with 7 bases in between. The CDR3 length is 14 residues. In nucleotides, the CDR3 is TGTGCCAGCAGTTTCTTGGAGAGCACAGATACGCAGTATTTT. Translation: CASSFLESTDTQYF.

The V and J genes are TRBV13 and TRBJ2-7; D might be TRBD1 (6 bases). Germline CDR1 and CDR2: PRHDT and FYEKMQ (reference sequence). The CDR3 runs 12 residues. Trimming removed 5 bases at V and 6 bases at J, with 11 bases between. CDR3 sequence (DNA): TGTGCCAGCAGCCTGAACAGGGCCGAGCAGTACTTC. Translation gives CASSLNRAEQYF.

The chain recombines TRBV24-1 with TRBJ2-6, with D possibly being TRBD1 (5 bases). V lost 4 bases and J lost 0, with 12 bases in between. This CDR3 is built from 17 residues. CDR1 KGHDR and CDR2 SFDVKD come from the germline V gene. The CDR3 nucleotides read TGTGCCACCAGTGAAGCAGGGCGTCTCTCTGGGGCCAACGTCCTGACTTTC. Translated, it gives CATSEAGRLSGANVLTF.

The V gene is TRBV11-3, the J gene TRBJ2-5; possibly TRBD1 for D (7 bases). CDR3 size: 14 residues. Trimming removed 5 bases from V and 2 bases from J, with 12 bases in between. Germline V gene data show CDR1 as SGHNT and CDR2 as YENEEA. The DNA of the CDR3 is TGTGCCAGCAGCCCAGGGGGGTCTCAAGAGACCCAGTACTTC. This gives the protein CASSPGGSQETQYF.

The rearrangement uses TRBV9 and TRBJ2-7, with 8 bases that match TRBD2. The CDR3 covers 14 residues. The trim removed 4 bases at V and 2 bases at J, leaving 5 bases unmatched. Germline CDR1 reads SGDLS; CDR2 reads YYNGEE. The CDR3 region is CASSWGTSPYEQYF. The CDR3 nucleotides are TGTGCCAGCAGCTGGGGGACTAGTCCCTACGAGCAGTACTTC.

This clone has just one count. V usage is TRBV4-2 and J usage is TRBJ1-6, with TRBD1 matching 8 bases. V lost 3 bases and J lost 5; bases outside the gene matches: 0. CDR1 and CDR2 (germline): LGHNA, YNFKEQ. This CDR3 has 14 residues. CDR3 in amino acids: CASSQTGDNSPLHF. In DNA form, the CDR3 reads TGTGCCAGCAGCCAGACAGGGGATAATTCACCCCTCCACTTT.

This chain joins TRBV7-9 and TRBJ2-7; 7 nucleotides align to TRBD1. Germline trimming cut 4 bases from V and 2 bases from J; bases unmatched to any gene: 5. The V gene's germline CDR1 is SEHNR and CDR2 FQNEAQ (reference sequence). The CDR3 totals 14 residues. CDR3 bases: TGTGCCAGCAGCTCATCCGGGACAGCCTACGAGCAGTACTTC. Translated, it gives CASSSSGTAYEQYF.

This clone has only one observation. The chain couples TRBV4-2 to TRBJ2-6, with D perhaps TRBD1 (6 bases). CDR1 is LGHNA and CDR2 is YNFKEQ in the germline V gene. This CDR3 has 16 amino acids. V shed 1 base and J shed 7 bases, with 14 bases lying between them. Here the CDR3 reads CASSQGVRGDANVLTF. CDR3 DNA: TGTGCCAGCAGCCAAGGGGTCAGGGGAGATGCCAACGTCCTGACTTTC.

The chain uses TRBV25-1 and TRBJ2-1; D is perhaps TRBD2 (6 bases). V shed 3 bases and J shed 7 bases, with 16 bases lying between them. The CDR3 totals 15 residues. Germline assignment: CDR1 MGHDK and CDR2 SYGVNS. Here the CDR3 reads CASSEVGTAGNEQFF. The DNA of the CDR3 is TGTGCCAGCAGTGAGGTAGGGACCGCGGGGAATGAGCAGTTCTTC.

This chain uses TRBV9 with TRBJ2-1; TRBD1 aligns across 9 bases. The germline gives CDR1 SGDLS, CDR2 YYNGEE. This CDR3 region has 12 residues. With 5 bases clipped from V and 12 bases from J, the junction kept 6 bases outside the gene matches. The CDR3 DNA is TGTGCCAGCAGAAGAGGGACAGGGTCGCAGTTCTTC. Its translation is CASRRGTGSQFF.

The J gene is TRBJ2-1, the V gene TRBV28; D might be TRBD1 (7 bases). Looked up from germline, CDR1 is MDHEN and CDR2 is SYDVKM. CDR3 length equals 18 residues. Trimming stripped 3 bases from V and 5 bases from J, with 23 bases between. CDR3 sequence: CASSLIVGGSTGDNEQFF. DNA of the CDR3: TGTGCCAGCAGTTTGATCGTGGGAGGCTCTACAGGGGACAATGAGCAGTTCTTC.

V and J are TRBV19 and TRBJ2-5; TRBD1 might be the D (6 bases). CDR1 and CDR2 from the germline V gene are LNHDA and SQIVND (reference sequence). Trimming took 3 bases from V and 5 from J, leaving 13 bases between them. The CDR3 totals 14 residues. CDR3: CASSIVTGFETQYF. CDR3 nucleotide sequence: TGTGCCAGTAGTATTGTAACAGGGTTTGAGACCCAGTACTTC.

V and J are TRBV20-1 and TRBJ2-7; D perhaps matches TRBD2 (5 bases). The CDR3 length is 11 residues. The germline V gene has CDR1 DFQATT and CDR2 SNEGSKA (reference sequence). V gave up 4 bases and J gave up 6 bases, with 10 bases separating them. The CDR3 spells CSAKGGPEQYF. Written as DNA, the CDR3 is TGCAGTGCTAAAGGAGGTCCCGAGCAGTACTTC.

This clone was seen just once. This chain links TRBV28 with TRBJ2-6; TRBD1 might be the D (5 bases). The germline gives CDR1 MDHEN, CDR2 SYDVKM. The CDR3 sequence is 14 residues long. V dropped 8 bases and J dropped 0 bases, with 8 bases sitting between them. This CDR3 is CASDSSSGANVLTF. For the CDR3, the DNA is TGTGCCAGCGACAGTTCCTCTGGGGCCAACGTCCTGACTTTC.

The genes are TRBV7-6 and TRBJ2-7, with 9 bases aligning to TRBD1. Germline V gene lookup returns CDR1 SGHVS and CDR2 FNYEAQ. Trimming cost V 9 bases and J 5 bases; bases outside gene matches: 5. The CDR3 is made up of 12 amino acids. The CDR3 sequence: CARGTGYHEQYF. The CDR3 DNA sequence: TGTGCCAGGGGGACAGGGTATCACGAGCAGTACTTC.

V usage is TRBV9 and J usage is TRBJ2-5; perhaps TRBD2 as D (5 bases). The CDR3 runs to 15 residues. Germline V CDR1 and CDR2: SGDLS, YYNGEE. V lost 0 bases, J lost 5 bases, and 14 bases lay in between. The CDR3 sequence is CASSVESSPGETQYF. The CDR3 nucleotides read TGTGCCAGCAGCGTAGAGTCTAGCCCCGGGGAGACCCAGTACTTC.

V is TRBV4-1 and J is TRBJ1-3; D possibly corresponds to TRBD1 (5 bases). This CDR3 has 19 residues. Looked up from germline, CDR1 is MGHRA and CDR2 is YSYEKL. The germline V and J ends were trimmed by 0 bases and 0 bases, with 18 bases remaining between them. CDR3 residues: CASSQEPVAGVSSGNTIYF. The CDR3 DNA reads TGCGCCAGCAGCCAAGAACCAGTGGCGGGGGTTAGCTCTGGAAACACCATATATTTT.

The J gene is TRBJ2-1, the V gene TRBV27; 7 nucleotides align to TRBD2. CDR3 size: 13 residues. Germline assignment: CDR1 MNHEY and CDR2 SMNVEV (reference sequence). V lost 8 bases, J lost 2 bases, and 3 bases stayed unmatched. The chain's CDR3 is CASCLAAYNEQFF. For the CDR3, the DNA is TGTGCCAGCTGCCTAGCGGCCTACAATGAGCAGTTCTTC.

This rearrangement joins TRBV5-5 to TRBJ2-3; 10 bases match TRBD2. The trim removed 0 bases at V and 0 bases at J, leaving 4 bases unmatched. Germline-derived CDR1 and CDR2 are SGHKS and YYEKEE (reference sequence). The CDR3 length is 17 residues. DNA of the CDR3: TGTGCCAGCAGCTTGGACCCTAGCGGGGGAAGCACAGATACGCAGTATTTT. Translated, it gives CASSLDPSGGSTDTQYF.

This clone was observed a few times. The chain recombines TRBV4-1 with TRBJ2-2; D is ambiguous. Deletions cut 3 bases from V and 0 bases from J, with 11 bases between. The CDR3 contains 16 residues. The germline V gene has CDR1 MGHRA and CDR2 YSYEKL. The CDR3 loop reads CASSQLTPPNTGELFF. DNA for the CDR3: TGCGCCAGCAGCCAGCTGACACCTCCGAACACCGGGGAGCTGTTTTTT.

The rearrangement joins TRBV7-2 to TRBJ2-3, with 10 bases fitting TRBD1. V gave up 2 bases and J gave up 4 bases; unmatched junction bases: 9. This CDR3 is 17 amino acids long. Germline V gene data show CDR1 as SGHTA and CDR2 as FQGNSA. CDR3 DNA: TGTGCCAGCAGCTTAAGTTTCGGGACAGGGGCGGCAGATACGCAGTATTTT. It encodes CASSLSFGTGAADTQYF.